What follows is one T cell receptor (beta chain) and its context. As yet, its antigen is unknown. This CDR3 is 14 amino acids long. Germline loops: CDR1 MNHNS, CDR2 SASEGT. After removal of 7 bases from V and 3 bases from J, the junction contained 8 bases not matched to a gene. The record originates from a study of cytomegalovirus exposure and HLA in healthy donors. Notes on the study in general: Clonal expansion was found to be greater in HLA-associated TCR beta chains than in equally common others in a later analysis. Several top significant clusters appeared, in a later analysis, to be linked to common viral pathogens. Immune exposure was documented only through CMV serostatus.

This PCR relied on a set of 60 Vbeta primers and 13 Jbeta primers. As originally analysed: Later work found 65 million to 90 million unique TCR beta chains, with roughly 11 million shared. Sequencing used immunoSEQ multiplex PCR; TCRdb keeps in-frame clones, though not all of them. V and J calls plus clone size are reproduced from that table; the DNA served to infer D and trimming. The sample lists 100,000 to 150,000 clones, around 80% occurring once. V is TRBV6-1 and J is TRBJ2-7; 8 nucleotides line up with TRBD2. The sample consisted of PBMCs. This receptor was identified in a man aged 25-45 years in good health and CMV-seronegative. CDR3 in amino acids: CASKLSGTSYEQYF. The DNA of the CDR3 is TGTGCCAGCAAACTTTCCGGGACTAGCTACGAGCAGTACTTC.